This T cell receptor (beta chain) was retrieved from a study of a mutant IDH1 vaccine in newly diagnosed glioma. Study overall: Patients under treatment included around 60% males and about 40% females and had a mean age of approximately 44 years. Patients were pretreated with radiotherapy, temozolomide, or both, mostly both.

This sample's time point: week 35, safety follow-up. The investigators gave 300 ug of mutant IDH1 20-mer peptide in each vaccine dose, together with topical imiquimod. In weeks 1, 3, 5, 7, 11, 15, 19 and 23, patients were immunized, eight times in all. This clone was observed once. Its antigen is not identified. The V and J ends lost 5 bases and 14 bases respectively, with 13 bases between them. Germline-derived CDR1 and CDR2 are SGHTA and FQGNSA. The CDR3 loop spans 11 amino acids. The protocol was immunoSEQ multiplex PCR, while the TCRdb copy is restricted to in-frame clones and leaves out a portion. The table lists tens of thousands of clones, around 86% of them singletons.

The starting material was PBMCs, obtained from a glioma patient whose treatment included an IDH1 peptide vaccine. This TCR derives from a woman aged 40 to 50 with glioma. Some clones in this sample may be carry-over from other donors' samples. The chain couples TRBV7-2 to TRBJ2-1; the D is unclear. CDR3 DNA sequence: TGTGCCAGCAGCCCCGGTCCCTGGGAGTTCTTC. It codes for CASSPGPWEFF.